This is a list of T cell receptor beta chains from one sample in a study of technical replicates of blood from a few donors. TCRdb's table, derived via immunoSEQ multiplex PCR, lists solely in-frame clones and lacks some. Counted here are some 70,000 clones, more than 85% occurring once; the ten biggest clones make up approximately 4.8%. Specimen: PBMCs. These receptors all stem from a human donor in good health. Some clones in this sample may be carry-over from other donors' samples. Each CDR3 is given with its conserved first and last residue. The D gene is left open where the match is weak. The size field is filled for only some rows; it gives once, few, many or a size class.

j_gene: TRBJ2-7
v_gene: TRBV27
abundance: few
d_gene: -
CDR3nt: TGTGCCAGCAGTCCCTTAGGGGTGGAGCAGTACTTC
CDR3aa: CASSPLGVEQYF

j_gene: TRBJ1-5
v_gene: TRBV27
abundance: -
d_gene: -
CDR3nt: TGTGCCAGCAGTTTAGACAGGACGTATAGCAATCAGCCCCAGCATTTT
CDR3aa: CASSLDRTYSNQPQHF

j_gene: TRBJ2-1
v_gene: TRBV2
abundance: -
d_gene: TRBD2
CDR3nt: TGTGCCAGCACCCCAGTGGTAGCGGGGGCCAACAACGACAATGAGCAGTTCTTC
CDR3aa: CASTPVVAGANNDNEQFF

j_gene: TRBJ1-2
v_gene: TRBV9
abundance: -
d_gene: -
CDR3nt: TGTGCCAGCAGCGTAGTTCCAGGGTCGGATGGCTACACCTTC
CDR3aa: CASSVVPGSDGYTF

j_gene: TRBJ2-7
v_gene: TRBV27
abundance: once
d_gene: -
CDR3nt: TGTGCCAGCAGTTACCGGACAGCCCCGTCCCGCGAGCAGTACTTC
CDR3aa: CASSYRTAPSREQYF

j_gene: TRBJ1-1
v_gene: TRBV30
abundance: few
d_gene: -
CDR3nt: TGTGCCGCAATCCGGGGGGTCACTGAAGCTTTCTTT
CDR3aa: CAAIRGVTEAFF

j_gene: TRBJ2-6
v_gene: TRBV12-5
abundance: -
d_gene: -
CDR3nt: TGTGCTAGTGGTTTGGTACCCTGGAGAGCTGGGGCCAACGTCCTGACTTTC
CDR3aa: CASGLVPWRAGANVLTF

j_gene: TRBJ1-6
v_gene: TRBV11-1
abundance: once
d_gene: -
CDR3nt: TGTGCCAGCGGCCGGGATAGTAATTCACCCCTCCACTTT
CDR3aa: CASGRDSNSPLHF

j_gene: TRBJ1-1
v_gene: TRBV4-3
abundance: -
d_gene: TRBD1
CDR3nt: TGCGCCAGCAGCCAAGCACCGGGACAGGCGAACACTGAAGCTTTCTTT
CDR3aa: CASSQAPGQANTEAFF

j_gene: TRBJ2-2
v_gene: TRBV5-1
abundance: -
d_gene: TRBD1
CDR3nt: TGCGCCAGCAGCTTGGTCCGGACAGGGGGGAACACCGGGGAGCTGTTTTTT
CDR3aa: CASSLVRTGGNTGELFF

j_gene: TRBJ1-6
v_gene: TRBV4-1
abundance: few
d_gene: -
CDR3nt: TGCGCCAGCAGCCCCGGGGGGGCGGGGAATTCACCCCTCCACTTT
CDR3aa: CASSPGGAGNSPLHF

j_gene: TRBJ2-7
v_gene: TRBV4-3
abundance: -
d_gene: -
CDR3nt: TGCGCCAGCAGCCAAGGGCGGAGCCTATCCTACGAGCAGTACTTC
CDR3aa: CASSQGRSLSYEQYF

j_gene: TRBJ2-7
v_gene: TRBV5-1
abundance: -
d_gene: -
CDR3nt: TGCGCCAGCAGCTTGGTAGGAGGGACCCTCTACGAGCAGTACTTC
CDR3aa: CASSLVGGTLYEQYF

j_gene: TRBJ2-1
v_gene: TRBV9
abundance: -
d_gene: TRBD2
CDR3nt: TGTGCCTCAGGGGTAGCGGGAGGGCCTAGTACTGAGCAGTTCTTC
CDR3aa: CASGVAGGPSTEQFF

j_gene: TRBJ1-1
v_gene: TRBV4-1
abundance: once
d_gene: -
CDR3nt: TGCGCCAGCAGCCATGTTTTAGGACAGACGAACACTGAAGCTTTCTTT
CDR3aa: CASSHVLGQTNTEAFF

j_gene: TRBJ2-7
v_gene: TRBV5-1
abundance: -
d_gene: TRBD1
CDR3nt: TGCGCCAGCAGTCTGACAGGGGGCCCCTACGAGCAGTACTTC
CDR3aa: CASSLTGGPYEQYF

j_gene: TRBJ2-7
v_gene: TRBV4-3
abundance: -
d_gene: -
CDR3nt: TGCGCCAGCAGCCAAGACCAGAGGGGGTCCTACGAGCAGTACTTC
CDR3aa: CASSQDQRGSYEQYF

j_gene: TRBJ1-6
v_gene: TRBV5-1
abundance: -
d_gene: -
CDR3nt: TGCGCCAGCAGCCCGGGATGGGCGTCCAGGCATTCACCCCTCCACTTT
CDR3aa: CASSPGWASRHSPLHF

j_gene: TRBJ2-1
v_gene: TRBV9
abundance: -
d_gene: TRBD2
CDR3nt: TGTGCCAGCAGCGTAGTAGCGGGGGGCCGCAATGAGCAGTTCTTC
CDR3aa: CASSVVAGGRNEQFF

j_gene: TRBJ2-5
v_gene: TRBV30
abundance: -
d_gene: TRBD1
CDR3nt: TGTGCCTGGACTAGACAGGGCGTAGAGACCCAGTACTTC
CDR3aa: CAWTRQGVETQYF

j_gene: TRBJ1-2
v_gene: TRBV20-1
abundance: -
d_gene: -
CDR3nt: TGCAGTGCTAGGTGGGGCGGGGCGTTAACCTTC
CDR3aa: CSARWGGALTF

j_gene: TRBJ1-4
v_gene: TRBV27
abundance: -
d_gene: -
CDR3nt: TGTGCCAGCAAGCCGATACAGGGAGGGAATGAAAAACTGTTTTTT
CDR3aa: CASKPIQGGNEKLFF

j_gene: TRBJ1-1
v_gene: TRBV19
abundance: -
d_gene: -
CDR3nt: TGTGCCAGTAGTACTGATCCAGGGCCAGCTTTCTTT
CDR3aa: CASSTDPGPAFF

j_gene: TRBJ1-6
v_gene: TRBV6-6
abundance: -
d_gene: -
CDR3nt: TGTGCCAGCAGTACGACCCCCAGGGCAGCTTCACCCCTCCACTTT
CDR3aa: CASSTTPRAASPLHF

j_gene: TRBJ1-4
v_gene: TRBV29-1
abundance: once
d_gene: -
CDR3nt: TGCAGCATTGCAGGGAATGTAGGAGAAAAACTGTTTTTT
CDR3aa: CSIAGNVGEKLFF

j_gene: TRBJ2-7
v_gene: TRBV5-1
abundance: -
d_gene: -
CDR3nt: TGCGCCAGCAGCTCGGACTGGACCTACGAGCAGTACTTC
CDR3aa: CASSSDWTYEQYF